This entry lists 4 T cell receptor beta chains sequenced from one sample in a study of blood T cell repertoires in COVID-19. Produced via immunoSEQ multiplex PCR; TCRdb's table is partial and in-frame only. The profile shows roughly 250,000 clones, over 65% of them singletons. What was sequenced was peripheral blood. The receptors here all came from a woman older than 75 with acute or convalescent COVID-19.

This rearrangement joins TRBV12-3 or TRBV12-4 to TRBJ1-1; D may be TRBD1 (6 bases). This CDR3 is built from 13 residues. V was shortened by 5 bases and J by 4 bases, with 11 bases between the two germline ends. The CDR3 sequence: CASSVQGGTEAFF. The CDR3 DNA sequence: TGTGCCAGCAGTGTACAGGGCGGCACTGAAGCTTTCTTT.

This chain connects TRBV6-2 or TRBV6-3 to TRBJ2-5, with 7 positions matching TRBD1. The trim removed 4 bases at V and 5 bases at J, leaving 13 bases unmatched. Germline CDR1 is MNHEY and CDR2 is SVGEGT. The CDR3 has 16 residues. CDR3 protein: CASSSLQGLGLETQYF. CDR3 nucleotide sequence: TGTGCCAGCAGTTCCTTACAGGGGCTGGGGTTGGAGACCCAGTACTTC.

The chain recombines TRBV4-1 with TRBJ1-1, with 8 nucleotides matching TRBD1. Germline CDR1 reads MGHRA; CDR2 reads YSYEKL. V shed 0 bases and J 2 bases; nucleotides not matched to a gene: 14. The CDR3 covers 19 residues. In DNA form, the CDR3 reads TGCGCCAGCAGCCAAGATGACCTGACGGGGACAGGCCAAAACACTGAAGCTTTCTTT. It encodes CASSQDDLTGTGQNTEAFF.

The J gene is TRBJ2-1, the V gene TRBV5-6; D is perhaps TRBD2 (5 bases). The V gene lost 0 bases and the J gene lost 8 bases, with 6 bases spanning the gap. The CDR3 is made up of 12 amino acids. Germline lookup yields CDR1 SGHDT and CDR2 YYEEEE. The CDR3 region is CASSLGGYEQFF. CDR3 DNA: TGTGCCAGCAGCTTGGGAGGGTATGAGCAGTTCTTC.